This T cell receptor (beta chain) was recorded in a study of control samples from healthy donors and cancer patients. TCRdb's table, derived via immunoSEQ multiplex PCR, lists solely in-frame clones and lacks some. The table lists 75,000 to 95,000 clones, around nine tenths of them singletons. Deletions cut 0 bases from V and 3 bases from J, with 6 bases between. Germline V CDR1 and CDR2: SGHRS, YFSETQ. CDR3 length: 13 residues. The chain has TRBV5-1 and TRBJ2-5, with no clear D. The TCR sequence derives from a woman aged 18-29 years in good health. The sequenced material came from blood. CDR3 protein: CASSLEVEETQYF. Written as DNA, the CDR3 is TGCGCCAGCAGCTTGGAGGTGGAAGAGACCCAGTACTTC.